Below, one TCR beta chain is given with its context. These data are taken from a study of T cells after posttransplantation cyclophosphamide. Cells defined as naive were viable CD3+CD4+ or CD3+CD8+ and CCR7+CD45RA+CD45RO-CD95-CD27+CD28+. Trimming left V 9 bases short and J 5 bases short, with 10 bases between. Germline V CDR1 and CDR2: SNHLY, FYNNEI. CDR3 length: 11 amino acids. Produced via immunoSEQ multiplex PCR; TCRdb's table is partial and in-frame only. Here the sample spans just over 20,000 clones, 95% to 98% being singletons. The origin of this receptor is a man aged 35 to 55 in good health, CMV-negative, and a related stem cell transplant donor. Material for sequencing was naive CD4+ T cells sorted from PBMCs. V is TRBV2 and J is TRBJ2-5; D call uncertain. The CDR3 bases are TGTGCCAGTAGCTCGCGCGAGACCCAGTACTTC. Translated: CASSSRETQYF.